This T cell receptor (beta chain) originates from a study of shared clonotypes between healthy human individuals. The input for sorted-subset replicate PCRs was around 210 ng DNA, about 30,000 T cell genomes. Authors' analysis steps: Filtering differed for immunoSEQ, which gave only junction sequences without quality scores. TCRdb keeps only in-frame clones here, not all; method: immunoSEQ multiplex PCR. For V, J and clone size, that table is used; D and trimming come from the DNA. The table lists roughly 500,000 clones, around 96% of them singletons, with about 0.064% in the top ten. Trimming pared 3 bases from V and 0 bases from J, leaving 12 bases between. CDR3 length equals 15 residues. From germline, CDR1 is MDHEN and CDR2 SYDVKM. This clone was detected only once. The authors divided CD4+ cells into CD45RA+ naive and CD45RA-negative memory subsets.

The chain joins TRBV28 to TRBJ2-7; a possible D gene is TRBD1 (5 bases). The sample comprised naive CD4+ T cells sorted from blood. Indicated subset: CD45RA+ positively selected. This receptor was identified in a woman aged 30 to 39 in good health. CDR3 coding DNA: TGTGCCAGCAGTTTGGATCAGGGCCCCTCCTACGAGCAGTACTTC. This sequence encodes CASSLDQGPSYEQYF.